Described below is a single TCR beta chain sequence and its context. This clonotype was seen repeatedly, ten times or more. Its recognized antigen is unknown. It has no much larger one-base neighbor in the sample; base qualities were not kept. Libraries from unsorted PBMCs were made from 2 million PBMCs kept in RNAlater at -80 degrees C until RNA extraction. The multiple sclerosis patients were enrolled in a US clinical protocol that used magnetic resonance imaging to evaluate disease progression. Peripheral blood underwent Ficoll-Hypaque density gradient centrifugation to isolate PBMCs, which were then cryopreserved in liquid nitrogen. The sample is drawn from a study of neurological immune-mediated disorders (dated by TCRdb to between 2017 and 2020). With respect to the entire study: Among the 35 or so multiple sclerosis patients, approximately 30 had relapsing-remitting MS and 3 had secondary progressive MS. Peripheral blood TCR-beta repertoires from patients with HTLV-I-associated myelopathy (HAM/TSP), patients with multiple sclerosis, and healthy controls were compared in the study using UMI-based sequencing. The roughly 110 TCR-beta libraries included longitudinal samples, technical triplicates and paired sorted CD4+ and CD8+ T-cell subsets alongside PBMC samples. Of the approximately 66 subjects in the cohort, roughly 14 were HAM/TSP patients, approximately 35 were multiple sclerosis patients, and some 20 were healthy controls.

Study-wide conclusions, independent of this receptor: Phylogenetic analysis grouped repertoires from 18 of 34 MS patients into a cluster of related CDR3 sequences, suggesting a possible repertoire-level signature. TCR clonal expansion was highest in HAM/TSP patients and lowest in MS patients, with MS patients falling below even healthy controls. No clinical or MRI features were associated with the MS cluster, and the authors said that larger cohorts are needed. Expanded clones from different subjects shared no identical CDR3 amino acid sequences, which suggests that TCR-beta repertoires were private in all groups.

cDNA was synthesized by template-switch 5'RACE using a primer with a 10-nucleotide random unique molecular identifier that tagged each TCR transcript. Over 200 million TCR-beta sequences, covering 15-18 subjects, were produced in each sequencing run. Total RNA was extracted with the RNeasy kit. The KAPA Real-time Library Amplification kit was used to amplify TCR-beta VDJ regions with primers for the TCR constant region and the 5'RACE anchor. Sample indexes and Illumina adaptors were added in a first PCR, after which library yield was increased in a second PCR. After Ampure bead purification, the roughly 650 bp TCR product was size-selected on a 2% E-gel SizeSelection system. Before pooling, libraries had their quality checked on a Bioanalyzer, their concentration measured with Qubit, and their quantity determined with the Kapa Library Quantification kit. Libraries were sequenced paired-end 2 x 150 bp on an Illumina HiSeq 2500. To increase sequence diversity, roughly 24-31% phiX was spiked into each library pool. As for the authors' bioinformatics: The quality-filtered reads were processed with the UMI-based MiGEC pipeline, whose error correction step removed more than 85% of the raw TCR sequences. VDJ genes were aligned to IMGT germline references, and each clonotype was defined by a unique CDR3 amino acid sequence together with V-J genes. Clonal expansion, Shannon diversity, and CDR3 relatedness (CalcPairwiseDistances, ClusterSamples) were evaluated with VDJtools, and phylogenetic trees were built with CLCbio workbench. Clones with at least 8 unique UMIs were defined as expanded, with this threshold being based on coefficient-of-variation modelling across technical triplicates. TCRdb took the public reads, trimmed them with fastp at Q25, ran MiXCR for clone calling and kept in-frame beta chains. Each entry is one CDR3 protein sequence, shown with its most common DNA and genes. It is TCRdb's table, rather than the study itself, that gives the V and J calls and clone size. A total of 55,000 to 65,000 distinct CDR3 sequences appear in this sample, roughly 3.5% of them only once. The ten biggest clones cover around 3.1% of the sample.

From the cysteine through the phenylalanine, the CDR3 covers 15 amino acids. Of all the DNA, just the CDR3 is kept, 45 bases in frame from base 1. The trim is 5 bases for V and 1 base for J, with a gap of 16 bases between the germline ends. The germline V gene (reference sequence) provides CDR1 DFQATT and CDR2 SNEGSKA. Rearrangement joined TRBV20-1 to TRBJ2-3, with the D gene not confidently named. The TCR comes from a woman aged 25-40 years with multiple sclerosis. Sequenced: PBMCs. The DNA sequence is given as TGCAGTGCTCAACCCCCCAAATGGGGCACAGATACGCAGTATTTT. This translates into CSAQPPKWGTDTQYF.